What follows is one TCR beta chain and its context. The germline V gene encodes CDR1 MNHEY and CDR2 SVGAGI. Trimming pared 8 bases from V and 6 bases from J, leaving 17 bases between. CDR3 length: 14 residues. This entry comes from a study of blood T cell repertoires in COVID-19. As for the study in general: The United States, Italy and Spain provided the acute and convalescent COVID-19 samples.

In the study's own analysis: Reference gene primer amplification gave nucleated cell count estimates. TCRdb keeps only in-frame clones here, not all; method: immunoSEQ multiplex PCR. The DNA was the basis for D and trimming; V, J and clone size are from that table. Of just over 150,000 clones in the sample, 80% were seen once. Input material: peripheral blood. This sequence joins TRBV6-5 and TRBJ2-1; maybe TRBD2 (6 bases). The origin of this receptor is a man in his sixties with acute or convalescent COVID-19. The DNA of the CDR3 is TGTGCCAGCTCCTCGGCAGGGCGGGGCAATGAGCAGTTCTTC. This codes for CASSSAGRGNEQFF.